This T cell receptor (beta chain) stems from a study of blood T cell repertoires in COVID-19. This clone appeared once. V gave up 4 bases and J gave up 4 bases; unmatched junction bases: 3. The V gene's germline CDR1 is LNHDA and CDR2 SQIVND (reference sequence). The CDR3 spans 15 residues. Libraries were prepared by immunoSEQ multiplex PCR; TCRdb keeps only in-frame clonotypes and omits some of them. The data contain 110,000 or so clones, 65% to 85% of them singletons. The chain has TRBV19 and TRBJ2-6; 8 nucleotides align to TRBD1. Specimen: peripheral blood. The TCR sequence derives from a man aged 50 to 60 with acute or convalescent COVID-19. This chain's CDR3 is CASSTGGSGANVLTF. In nucleotides, the CDR3 is TGTGCCAGTAGTACAGGGGGCTCCGGGGCCAACGTCCTGACTTTC. Filled out from reference TRBV19 and TRBJ2-6, the complete variable domain reads DGGITQSPKYLFRKEGQNVTLSCEQNLNHDAMYWYRQDPGQGLRLIYYSQIVNDFQKGDIAEGYSVSREKKESFPLTVTSAQKNPTAFYLCASSTGGSGANVLTFGAGSRLTVL.